The T cell receptor (beta chain) described here comes from a study of glioma-infiltrating T cells. The study, taken as a whole, reports: Very few CDR3 sequences were shared between tissue and blood. Tissue-blood divergence was below expectation in non-neoplastic patients, above in gliomas.

The iRepertoire nested amplicon-rescue multiplex PCR amplified TCR alpha and beta CDR3s from RNA. For one-step reverse transcription and amplification, about 90-400 ng of tissue mRNA or PBMC total RNA was used. TCRdb itself ran the multiplex PCR reads through MiXCR, one entry per CDR3 protein. The profile shows about 110,000 distinct CDR3 sequences, around a quarter of them singletons. This clonotype came up many times. The antigen is unknown. This TCR was recovered from a human donor with low-grade glioma or glioblastoma, undergoing nonglioma brain surgery, or in good health (not recorded which). The sample consisted of glioma tissue, nonneoplastic brain tissue, or PBMCs (not recorded which).

CDR3 loop: CATSDSGGLAGYTF. In DNA, the CDR3 is TGTGCCACCAGTGACTCAGGGGGCCTCGCTGGCTACACCTTC. The genes are TRBV24-1 and TRBJ1-2, with TRBD1 matching over 8 bases. CDR3 length: 14 residues. V lost 4 bases, J lost 7 bases, and 7 bases stayed unmatched. Germline loops: CDR1 KGHDR, CDR2 SFDVKD.